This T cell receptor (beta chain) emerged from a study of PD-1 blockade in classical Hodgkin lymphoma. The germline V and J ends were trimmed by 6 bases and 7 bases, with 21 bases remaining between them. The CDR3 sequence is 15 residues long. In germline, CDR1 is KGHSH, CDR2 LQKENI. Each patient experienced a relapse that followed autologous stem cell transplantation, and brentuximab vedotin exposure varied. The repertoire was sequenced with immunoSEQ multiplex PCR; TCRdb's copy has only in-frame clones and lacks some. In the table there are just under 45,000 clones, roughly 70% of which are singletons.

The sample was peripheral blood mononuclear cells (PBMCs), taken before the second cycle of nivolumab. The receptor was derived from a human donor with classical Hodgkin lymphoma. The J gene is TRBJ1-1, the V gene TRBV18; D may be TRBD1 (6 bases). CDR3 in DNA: TGTGCCAGCTCCCAGACAGGCCGAAAAAATAATGAAGCTTTCTTT. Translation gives CASSQTGRKNNEAFF. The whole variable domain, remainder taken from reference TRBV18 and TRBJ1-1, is NAGVMQNPRHLVRRRGQEARLRCSPMKGHSHVYWYRQLPEEGLKFMVYLQKENIIDESGMPKERFSAEFPKEGPSILRIQQVVRGDSAAYFCASSQTGRKNNEAFFGQGTRLTVV.